This entry is about one T cell receptor beta chain. Its antigen is as yet unknown. V shed 6 bases and J 6 bases; nucleotides not matched to a gene: 8. CDR1 and CDR2 from the germline V gene are ENHRY and SYGVKD. The CDR3 covers 14 residues. This sample was included in a study of blood T cells in healthy people across ages. Study-wide findings and caveats: Naive CD4+ cells and diversity were both higher in long-lived donors than in aged donors. The recorded TCR beta diversity per million T cells decreased in a roughly linear manner with age.

Through a sample-barcoded 5' primer and a J-beta primer mix, a second PCR was run for about 6 to 11 cycles. MiXCR was run by TCRdb on the 5' RACE reads, yielding one entry per CDR3 protein. The sample has 650,000 to 800,000 distinct CDR3 sequences, more than 40% seen once. The receptor's source is a man in his sixties in good health. Sequenced material: blood. The rearrangement uses TRBV10-3 and TRBJ2-3; 8 nucleotides align to TRBD2. The CDR3, as DNA: TGTGCCATCAGCGCAGCGGGGGAGTTCGATACGCAGTATTTT. It specifies CAISAAGEFDTQYF.